The rows below give T cell receptor beta chains drawn from one sample of a study of blood T cell repertoires in COVID-19. Assay: immunoSEQ multiplex PCR; the TCRdb copy retains only in-frame clones and omits some. Here the sample spans roughly 300,000 clones, 85% to 90% being singletons. Sequenced material: peripheral blood. The source is a woman aged 30 to 39 with COVID-19, enrolled during active disease. Both conserved end residues are part of each CDR3. A D gene is named only where the DNA matches it firmly. The size entry is marked missing in some rows and otherwise reads once, few, many or a size class.

d_call,j_call,clone_size,v_call,cdr3_aa,cdr3_nt
NA,TRBJ1-5,once,TRBV5-5,CASSFDIFQPQHF,TGTGCCAGCAGCTTTGACATCTTTCAGCCCCAGCATTTT
NA,TRBJ1-5,NA,TRBV7-8,CASSQTWTERPQHF,TGTGCCAGCAGCCAAACGTGGACTGAGCGGCCCCAGCATTTT
NA,TRBJ2-2,NA,TRBV4-1,CASRYSRQLNTGELFF,TGCGCCAGCCGCTACTCGAGACAGCTGAACACCGGGGAGCTGTTTTTT
NA,TRBJ1-5,NA,TRBV6-6,CASSYSAGQEPQHF,TGTGCCAGCAGTTACTCGGCAGGGCAGGAGCCCCAGCATTTT
NA,TRBJ1-6,NA,TRBV7-2,CASSLTGLAYNSPLHF,TGTGCCAGCAGCTTAACAGGGCTGGCCTATAATTCACCCCTCCACTTT
NA,TRBJ1-1,NA,TRBV28,CASSLGLMGANTEAFF,TGTGCCAGCAGTTTAGGTTTGATGGGGGCGAACACTGAAGCTTTCTTT
NA,TRBJ2-3,NA,TRBV5-5,CASSLPHSTDTQYF,TGTGCCAGCAGCTTGCCACATAGCACAGATACGCAGTATTTT
TRBD1,TRBJ2-1,NA,TRBV2,CASKGWGQEQFF,TGTGCCAGCAAGGGTTGGGGACAGGAGCAGTTCTTC
NA,TRBJ2-2,NA,TRBV11-3,CASSTRSTGELFF,TGTGCCAGCAGCACTCGGTCCACCGGGGAGCTGTTTTTT
NA,TRBJ1-2,NA,TRBV6-1,CASSEVTGFYGYTF,TGTGCCAGCAGTGAGGTTACAGGGTTTTATGGCTACACCTTC
TRBD1,TRBJ1-2,NA,TRBV19,CASSIGPGGNYGYTF,TGTGCCAGTAGTATAGGGCCAGGGGGAAACTATGGCTACACCTTC
NA,TRBJ1-1,NA,TRBV2,CASSEARATEAFF,TGTGCCAGCAGTGAAGCGCGGGCAACTGAAGCTTTCTTT
NA,TRBJ2-3,NA,TRBV12-3/TRBV12-4,CASSSANGLKQYF,TGTGCCAGCAGTAGCGCGAACGGTCTGAAGCAGTATTTT
TRBD1,TRBJ1-3,NA,TRBV5-1,CASSLDRGSGNTIYF,TGCGCCAGCAGCTTGGACAGGGGCTCTGGAAACACCATATATTTT
TRBD1,TRBJ1-1,NA,TRBV10-3,CARRQGADTEAFF,TGTGCCAGACGACAGGGGGCGGACACTGAAGCTTTCTTT
NA,TRBJ2-2,NA,TRBV11-1,CASSLGVSNTGELFF,TGTGCCAGCAGCCTGGGCGTTTCGAACACCGGGGAGCTGTTTTTT
NA,TRBJ1-1,NA,TRBV28,CASSLWGRGLMNTEAFF,TGTGCCAGCAGTTTATGGGGGAGGGGACTGATGAACACTGAAGCTTTCTTT
TRBD1,TRBJ1-5,NA,TRBV28,CASTQTGLKHF,TGTGCCAGCACCCAGACAGGGCTGAAGCATTTT
TRBD1,TRBJ2-4,NA,TRBV5-6,CASSLGGGLAKNIQYF,TGTGCCAGCAGCTTAGGGGGCGGACTAGCCAAAAACATTCAGTACTTC
TRBD2,TRBJ2-1,NA,TRBV2,CASSEVRGDNEQFF,TGTGCCAGCAGTGAAGTCCGGGGGGACAATGAGCAGTTCTTC
NA,TRBJ1-2,few,TRBV18,CASSPLDSYGYTF,TGTGCCAGCTCACCACTTGACAGCTATGGCTACACCTTC
TRBD1,TRBJ1-2,once,TRBV5-3,CARSSTGGEGYTF,TGTGCCAGAAGCTCGACAGGGGGCGAAGGCTACACCTTC
NA,TRBJ1-5,NA,TRBV28,CASSLSGGTIGNQPQHF,TGTGCCAGCAGTTTAAGTGGCGGCACCATAGGCAATCAGCCCCAGCATTTT
NA,TRBJ1-4,NA,TRBV18,CASSPKEGNEKLFF,TGTGCCAGCTCACCTAAGGAGGGTAATGAAAAACTGTTTTTT
NA,TRBJ1-4,NA,TRBV27,CASSLSAKNEKLFF,TGTGCCAGCAGTTTATCGGCCAAAAATGAAAAACTGTTTTTT
NA,TRBJ2-5,NA,TRBV6-2/TRBV6-3,CASSTGQIEETQYF,TGTGCCAGCAGTACGGGACAAATCGAAGAGACCCAGTACTTC
NA,TRBJ1-1,NA,TRBV5-1,CASSLLLGQSGEAFF,TGCGCCAGCAGCTTGCTCCTGGGGCAGTCCGGTGAAGCTTTCTTT
NA,TRBJ1-1,once,TRBV11-3,CASSPLTDEAFF,TGTGCCAGCAGCCCCTTAACAGATGAAGCTTTCTTT
NA,TRBJ1-2,NA,TRBV12-3/TRBV12-4,CASRTRRGYGYTF,TGTGCCAGCAGAACCCGACGAGGGTATGGCTACACCTTC
TRBD1,TRBJ1-2,NA,TRBV9,CASSASRDRGNYGYTF,TGTGCCAGCAGCGCTAGCCGGGACAGGGGCAATTATGGCTACACCTTC
TRBD1,TRBJ1-4,NA,TRBV4-2,CASSRGQENEKLFF,TGTGCCAGCAGCCGTGGACAGGAAAATGAAAAACTGTTTTTT
TRBD1,TRBJ1-4,NA,TRBV19,CASSIRQGDEKLFF,TGTGCCAGTAGTATAAGGCAGGGGGATGAAAAACTGTTTTTT
TRBD1,TRBJ1-3,once,TRBV11-2,CASSPDRGGNTIYF,TGTGCCAGCAGCCCCGACAGGGGTGGAAACACCATATATTTT
TRBD1,TRBJ1-2,NA,TRBV6-1,CASSERSRGNGYTF,TGTGCCAGCAGTGAGAGGAGCAGGGGGAATGGCTACACCTTC
NA,TRBJ2-5,NA,TRBV27,CASSYGGRGETQYF,TGTGCCAGCAGTTACGGGGGAAGAGGAGAGACCCAGTACTTC
NA,TRBJ2-1,NA,TRBV29-1,CSVEALQGGEQFF,TGCAGCGTTGAGGCTCTCCAGGGGGGAGAGCAGTTCTTC
NA,TRBJ1-1,once,TRBV5-1,CASSKEPAVNTEAFF,TGCGCCAGCAGCAAGGAGCCGGCTGTGAACACTGAAGCTTTCTTT
TRBD1,TRBJ2-7,NA,TRBV6-5,CASSYYRDRVYEQYF,TGTGCCAGCAGTTACTACCGTGACAGGGTATACGAGCAGTACTTC
NA,TRBJ1-5,NA,TRBV2,CASSTQGSNQPQHF,TGTGCCAGCAGTACTCAGGGCAGCAATCAGCCCCAGCATTTT
NA,TRBJ2-1,NA,TRBV3-1/TRBV3-2,CASSQHRETYNEQFF,TGTGCCAGCAGCCAGCACAGGGAGACCTACAATGAGCAGTTCTTC